This T cell receptor (beta chain) was sequenced during a study of T cell responses to AZD1222 COVID-19 vaccine. Second doses were pooled across both intervals (about 4 or about 12 weeks). Profiling relied on immunoSEQ multiplex PCR, and the TCRdb table lists in-frame clones only, not all of them. Of 150,000 to 250,000 clones in the sample, roughly 92% were seen once. Study outcomes and limitations: Most donors were white British and more were female, and clonal diversity was possibly underestimated. Baseline seropositives among AZD1222 recipients totaled only 5 to 7.

As regards this clone: Its matching antigen is unknown.

Sequenced material: peripheral blood, taken 28 days after the second AZD1222 dose. The receptor comes from an adult who received the AZD1222 COVID-19 vaccine.

CDR3 nucleotide sequence: TGTGCATCAAAGGGGCAGGAGAACACTGAAGCTTTCTTT. Its protein product is CASKGQENTEAFF. The rearrangement uses TRBV10-3 and TRBJ1-1, with a weak D call TRBD1 (5 bases). Germline loops: CDR1 ENHRY, CDR2 SYGVKD. CDR3 size: 13 residues.